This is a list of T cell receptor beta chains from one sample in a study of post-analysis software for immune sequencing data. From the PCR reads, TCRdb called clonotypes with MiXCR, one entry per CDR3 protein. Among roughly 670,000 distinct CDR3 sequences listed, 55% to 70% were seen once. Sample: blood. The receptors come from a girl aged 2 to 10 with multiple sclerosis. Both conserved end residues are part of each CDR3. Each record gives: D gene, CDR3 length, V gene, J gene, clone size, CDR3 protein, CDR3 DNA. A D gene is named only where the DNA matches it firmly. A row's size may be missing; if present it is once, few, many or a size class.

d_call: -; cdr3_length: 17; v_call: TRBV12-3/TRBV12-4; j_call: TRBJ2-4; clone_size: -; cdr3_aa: CASSLVGQHRSKNIQYF; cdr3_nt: TGTGCCAGCAGTTTGGTTGGTCAGCATAGGTCCAAAAACATTCAGTACTTC
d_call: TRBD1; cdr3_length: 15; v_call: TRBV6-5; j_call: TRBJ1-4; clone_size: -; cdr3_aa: CASSSAGTGSEKLFF; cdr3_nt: TGTGCCAGCAGTTCCGCCGGGACAGGGAGTGAAAAACTGTTTTTT
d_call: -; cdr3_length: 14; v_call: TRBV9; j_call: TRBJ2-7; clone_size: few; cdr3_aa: CASSVGTGTYEQYF; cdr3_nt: TGTGCCAGCAGCGTCGGGACGGGGACCTACGAGCAGTACTTC
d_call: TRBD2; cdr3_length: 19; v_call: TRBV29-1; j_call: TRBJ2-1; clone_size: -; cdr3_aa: CSVEGGLAGGSLVRNEQFF; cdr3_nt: TGCAGCGTTGAAGGGGGGCTAGCGGGAGGTTCTTTGGTCCGGAATGAGCAGTTCTTC
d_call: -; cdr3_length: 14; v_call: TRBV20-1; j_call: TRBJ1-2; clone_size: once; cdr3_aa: CSARRDAGNYGYTF; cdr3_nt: TGCAGTGCTAGACGGGATGCAGGGAACTATGGCTACACCTTC
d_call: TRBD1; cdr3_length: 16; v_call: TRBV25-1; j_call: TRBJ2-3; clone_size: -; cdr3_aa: CASSDRQGWGTDTQYF; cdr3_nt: TGTGCCAGCAGTGACCGACAGGGCTGGGGCACAGATACGCAGTATTTT
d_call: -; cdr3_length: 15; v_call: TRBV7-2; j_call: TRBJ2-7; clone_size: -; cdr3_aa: CASSVYRDTSYEQYF; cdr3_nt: TGTGCCAGCAGCGTTTACCGGGACACCTCCTACGAGCAGTACTTC
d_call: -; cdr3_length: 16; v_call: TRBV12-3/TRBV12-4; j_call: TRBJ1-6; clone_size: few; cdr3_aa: CASSSNRDSYNSPLHF; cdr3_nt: TGTGCCAGCAGCTCAAATAGAGACTCCTATAATTCACCCCTCCACTTT
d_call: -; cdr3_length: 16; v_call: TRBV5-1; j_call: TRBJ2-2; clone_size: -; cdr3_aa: CASSLVSGSNTGELFF; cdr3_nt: TGCGCCAGCAGCTTGGTCTCGGGCAGTAACACCGGGGAGCTGTTTTTT
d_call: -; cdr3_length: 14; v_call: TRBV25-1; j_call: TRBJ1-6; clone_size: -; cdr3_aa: CASSGSSGNSPLHF; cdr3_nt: TGTGCCAGCAGTGGTTCCAGTGGTAACTCACCCCTCCACTTT
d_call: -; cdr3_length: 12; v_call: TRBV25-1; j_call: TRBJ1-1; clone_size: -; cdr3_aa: CASKASPTEAFF; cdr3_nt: TGTGCCAGCAAGGCTTCACCCACTGAAGCTTTCTTT
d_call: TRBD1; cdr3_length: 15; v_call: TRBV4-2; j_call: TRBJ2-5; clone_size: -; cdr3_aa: CASSTPGQGTETQYF; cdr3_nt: TGTGCCAGCAGCACCCCGGGACAGGGGACAGAGACCCAGTACTTC
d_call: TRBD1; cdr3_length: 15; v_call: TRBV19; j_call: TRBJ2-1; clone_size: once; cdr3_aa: CASSKFRTGGNEQFF; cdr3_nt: TGTGCCAGTAGTAAATTCAGGACAGGTGGCAATGAGCAGTTCTTC
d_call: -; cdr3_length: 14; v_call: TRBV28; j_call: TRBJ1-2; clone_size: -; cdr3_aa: CASSLARDQNGYTF; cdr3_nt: TGTGCCAGCAGTTTAGCCAGGGATCAGAATGGCTACACCTTC
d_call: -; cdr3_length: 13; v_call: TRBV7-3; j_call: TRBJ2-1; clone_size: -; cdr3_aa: CASRYFGSDEQFF; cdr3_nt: TGTGCCAGCAGATACTTCGGGTCCGATGAGCAGTTCTTC
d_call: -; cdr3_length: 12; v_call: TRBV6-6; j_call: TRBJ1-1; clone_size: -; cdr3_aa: CASSYSETEAFF; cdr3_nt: TGTGCCAGCAGTTACTCAGAGACTGAAGCTTTCTTT
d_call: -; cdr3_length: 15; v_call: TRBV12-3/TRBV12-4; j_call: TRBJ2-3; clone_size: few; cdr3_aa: CASRRGTSPTDTQYF; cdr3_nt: TGTGCCAGCAGACGGGGCACTTCCCCCACAGATACGCAGTATTTT
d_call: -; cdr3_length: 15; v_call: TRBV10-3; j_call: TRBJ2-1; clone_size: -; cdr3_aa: CATRGERDSYNEQFF; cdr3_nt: TGTGCCACCCGAGGGGAAAGGGACTCCTACAATGAGCAGTTCTTC
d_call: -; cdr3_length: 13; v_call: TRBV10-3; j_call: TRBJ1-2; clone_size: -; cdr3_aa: CAISDGHGYGYTF; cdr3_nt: TGTGCCATCAGTGACGGTCACGGGTATGGCTACACCTTC
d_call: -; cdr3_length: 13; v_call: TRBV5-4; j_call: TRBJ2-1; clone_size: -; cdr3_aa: CASSFWGHNEQFF; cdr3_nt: TGTGCCAGCAGCTTTTGGGGACACAATGAGCAGTTCTTC
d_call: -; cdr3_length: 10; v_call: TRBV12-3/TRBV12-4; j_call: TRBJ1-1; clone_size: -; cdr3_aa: CASKDTEAFF; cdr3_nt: TGTGCCTCAAAAGACACTGAAGCTTTCTTT
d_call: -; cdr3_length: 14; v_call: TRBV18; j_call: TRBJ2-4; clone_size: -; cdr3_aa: CASSPRVSHNIQYF; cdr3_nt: TGTGCCAGCTCCCCGAGGGTCAGTCACAACATTCAGTACTTC
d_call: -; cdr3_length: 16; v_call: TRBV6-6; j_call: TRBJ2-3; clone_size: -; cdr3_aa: CASSAHQGSVSDTQYF; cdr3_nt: TGTGCCAGCAGTGCACATCAGGGGAGTGTGTCAGATACGCAGTATTTT
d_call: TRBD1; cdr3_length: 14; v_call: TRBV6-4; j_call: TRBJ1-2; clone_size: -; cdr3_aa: CASSDRGRGLGYTF; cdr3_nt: TGTGCCAGCAGTGACAGGGGCAGGGGGCTCGGCTACACCTTC
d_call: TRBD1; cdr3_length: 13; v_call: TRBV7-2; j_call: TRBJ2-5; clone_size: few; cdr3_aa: CASSIDRVETQYF; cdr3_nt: TGTGCCAGCAGCATCGACAGGGTAGAGACCCAGTACTTC
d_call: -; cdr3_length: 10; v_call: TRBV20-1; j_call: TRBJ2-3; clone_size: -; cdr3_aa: CSARLDTQYF; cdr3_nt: TGCAGTGCTAGGCTAGATACGCAGTATTTT
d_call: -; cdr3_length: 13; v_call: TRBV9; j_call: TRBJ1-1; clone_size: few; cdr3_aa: CASSVELDTEAFF; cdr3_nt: TGTGCCAGCAGCGTAGAGTTGGACACTGAAGCTTTCTTT
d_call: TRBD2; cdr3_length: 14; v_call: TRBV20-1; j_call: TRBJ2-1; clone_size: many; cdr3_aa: CSARGASGIWEQFF; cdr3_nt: TGCAGTGCTAGAGGGGCTAGCGGTATTTGGGAGCAGTTCTTC
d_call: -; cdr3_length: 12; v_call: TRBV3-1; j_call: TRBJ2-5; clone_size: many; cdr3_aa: CASSQEGETQYF; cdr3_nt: TGTGCCAGCAGCCAAGAGGGGGAGACCCAGTACTTC
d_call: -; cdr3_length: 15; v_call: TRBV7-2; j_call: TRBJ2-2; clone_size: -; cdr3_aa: CASSSIAVVSGELFF; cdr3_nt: TGTGCCAGCAGCTCTATAGCGGTAGTGTCCGGGGAGCTGTTTTTT
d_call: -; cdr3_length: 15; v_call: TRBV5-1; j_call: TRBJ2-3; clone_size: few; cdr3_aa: CASSLVSGEKDTQYF; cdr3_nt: TGCGCCAGCAGCTTGGTGTCAGGGGAGAAAGATACGCAGTATTTT
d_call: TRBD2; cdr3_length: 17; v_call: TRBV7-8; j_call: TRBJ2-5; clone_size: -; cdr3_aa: CASRDLAGGPSGETQYF; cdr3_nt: TGTGCCAGTCGGGATCTAGCGGGAGGGCCTTCTGGAGAGACCCAGTACTTC
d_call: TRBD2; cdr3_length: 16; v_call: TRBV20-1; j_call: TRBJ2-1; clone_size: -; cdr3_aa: CSAMGGRGSSYNEQFF; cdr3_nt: TGCAGTGCTATGGGGGGGAGGGGAAGCTCCTACAATGAGCAGTTCTTC
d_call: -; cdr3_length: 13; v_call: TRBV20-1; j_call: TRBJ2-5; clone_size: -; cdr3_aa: CSAYAGTWWTQYF; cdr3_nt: TGCAGTGCTTACGCCGGGACCTGGTGGACCCAGTACTTC
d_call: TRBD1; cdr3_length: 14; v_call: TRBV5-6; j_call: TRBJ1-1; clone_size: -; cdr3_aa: CASSSGQGWTEAFF; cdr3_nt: TGTGCCAGCAGCTCGGGACAGGGCTGGACTGAAGCTTTCTTT
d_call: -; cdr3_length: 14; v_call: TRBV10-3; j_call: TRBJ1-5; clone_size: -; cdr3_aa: CAISTGPTNQPQHF; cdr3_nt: TGTGCCATCAGTACAGGACCAACGAATCAGCCCCAGCATTTT
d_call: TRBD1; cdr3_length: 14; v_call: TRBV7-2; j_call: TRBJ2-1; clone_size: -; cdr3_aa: CASSLGTGFAEQFF; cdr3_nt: TGTGCCAGCAGCTTGGGGACAGGGTTTGCTGAGCAGTTCTTC
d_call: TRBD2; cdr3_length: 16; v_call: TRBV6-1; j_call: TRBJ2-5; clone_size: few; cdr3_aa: CASSSSGRAVYETQYF; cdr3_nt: TGTGCCAGCAGTTCAAGCGGGAGGGCCGTCTACGAGACCCAGTACTTC
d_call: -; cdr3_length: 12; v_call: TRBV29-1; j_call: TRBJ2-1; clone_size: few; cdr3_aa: CSVRTDYNEQFF; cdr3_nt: TGCAGCGTTCGGACGGACTACAATGAGCAGTTCTTC
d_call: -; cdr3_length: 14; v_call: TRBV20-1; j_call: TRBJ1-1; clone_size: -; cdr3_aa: CSASYGDGNTEAFF; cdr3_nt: TGCAGTGCTAGTTATGGGGACGGGAACACTGAAGCTTTCTTT
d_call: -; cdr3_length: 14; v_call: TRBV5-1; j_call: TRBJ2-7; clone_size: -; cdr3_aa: CASSLEPGTYEQYF; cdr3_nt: TGCGCCAGCAGCTTGGAGCCAGGAACCTACGAGCAGTACTTC